These T cell receptor beta chains were read from a single sample in a study of blood T cells in healthy people across ages. MiXCR, applied by TCRdb to the 5' RACE reads, yields one record per CDR3 protein. The table records 580,000 or so distinct CDR3 sequences, 40% to 50% of them present only once. Sequenced material: blood. These receptors were collected from a man older than 75 in good health. CDR3s include the opening cysteine and the closing phenylalanine or tryptophan. The D gene is left open where the match is weak. Rows may omit the clone size; those that give it use once, few, many or a size class.

J gene: TRBJ2-7
V gene: TRBV20-1
D gene: TRBD2
clone size: .
CDR3 protein: CSARVGLAGGEQYF
CDR3 DNA: TGCAGTGCTAGAGTGGGACTAGCGGGAGGCGAGCAGTACTTC

J gene: TRBJ2-7
V gene: TRBV7-3
D gene: .
clone size: .
CDR3 protein: CASSSHSRGYEQYF
CDR3 DNA: TGTGCCAGCAGCTCACACTCCAGGGGTTACGAGCAGTACTTC

J gene: TRBJ2-1
V gene: TRBV20-1
D gene: TRBD2
clone size: .
CDR3 protein: CSARDLGTSWGGNEQFF
CDR3 DNA: TGCAGTGCTAGAGATCTCGGGACTAGTTGGGGTGGCAATGAGCAGTTCTTC

J gene: TRBJ2-3
V gene: TRBV7-2
D gene: .
clone size: .
CDR3 protein: CASRPRALADTQYF
CDR3 DNA: TGTGCCAGCAGACCTCGTGCCCTCGCGGATACGCAGTATTTT

J gene: TRBJ1-2
V gene: TRBV6-5
D gene: TRBD1
clone size: many
CDR3 protein: CASRRHETGETYGYTF
CDR3 DNA: TGTGCCAGCAGACGACACGAGACAGGGGAAACCTATGGCTACACCTTC

J gene: TRBJ1-1
V gene: TRBV7-3
D gene: .
clone size: .
CDR3 protein: CASSSQEDTEAFF
CDR3 DNA: TGTGCCAGCAGCTCACAGGAAGACACTGAAGCTTTCTTT

J gene: TRBJ1-6
V gene: TRBV4-3
D gene: .
clone size: once
CDR3 protein: CASSQDRTANSPLHF
CDR3 DNA: TGCGCCAGCAGCCAAGATCGCACAGCGAATTCACCCCTCCACTTT

J gene: TRBJ1-2
V gene: TRBV20-1
D gene: .
clone size: .
CDR3 protein: CSARDWGDGYTF
CDR3 DNA: TGCAGTGCTAGAGATTGGGGGGATGGCTACACCTTC

J gene: TRBJ2-7
V gene: TRBV20-1
D gene: .
clone size: few
CDR3 protein: CSARINYEQYF
CDR3 DNA: TGCAGTGCTAGGATCAACTACGAGCAGTACTTC

J gene: TRBJ2-5
V gene: TRBV6-6
D gene: TRBD1
clone size: few
CDR3 protein: CASRPDRDPGTQYF
CDR3 DNA: TGTGCCAGCAGACCGGACAGGGACCCGGGGACCCAGTACTTC

J gene: TRBJ2-4
V gene: TRBV12-3/TRBV12-4
D gene: .
clone size: few
CDR3 protein: CASSYSRNIQYF
CDR3 DNA: TGTGCCAGCAGTTATAGTAGAAACATTCAGTACTTC

J gene: TRBJ1-2
V gene: TRBV5-4
D gene: TRBD1
clone size: .
CDR3 protein: CASSPMGGDRIYGYTF
CDR3 DNA: TGTGCCAGCAGCCCAATGGGGGGGGACAGAATATATGGCTACACCTTC

J gene: TRBJ1-2
V gene: TRBV2
D gene: TRBD1
clone size: .
CDR3 protein: CVSRPGQGYGYTF
CDR3 DNA: TGTGTCAGCAGACCGGGACAGGGATATGGCTACACCTTC

J gene: TRBJ2-1
V gene: TRBV30
D gene: .
clone size: .
CDR3 protein: CAWSIGLNEQFF
CDR3 DNA: TGTGCCTGGAGTATAGGACTAAATGAGCAGTTCTTC

J gene: TRBJ2-3
V gene: TRBV18
D gene: .
clone size: .
CDR3 protein: CASSGGGGFTDTQYF
CDR3 DNA: TGTGCCAGCTCAGGCGGGGGCGGATTCACAGATACGCAGTATTTT

J gene: TRBJ2-5
V gene: TRBV15
D gene: .
clone size: few
CDR3 protein: CATSREVPGTQYF
CDR3 DNA: TGTGCCACCAGCAGAGAAGTCCCGGGGACCCAGTACTTC

J gene: TRBJ1-1
V gene: TRBV6-5
D gene: .
clone size: many
CDR3 protein: CASSFTSGATEAFF
CDR3 DNA: TGTGCCAGCAGTTTCACCTCAGGGGCCACTGAAGCTTTCTTT

J gene: TRBJ1-5
V gene: TRBV5-1
D gene: .
clone size: .
CDR3 protein: CASSLGGGNSNQPQHF
CDR3 DNA: TGCGCCAGCAGCTTGGGGGGGGGGAATAGCAATCAGCCCCAGCATTTT

J gene: TRBJ2-5
V gene: TRBV7-2
D gene: .
clone size: .
CDR3 protein: CASSLVRTEETQYF
CDR3 DNA: TGTGCCAGCAGCTTAGTTAGGACAGAAGAGACCCAGTACTTC

J gene: TRBJ2-1
V gene: TRBV9
D gene: .
clone size: .
CDR3 protein: CASSGGGGPGNEQFF
CDR3 DNA: TGTGCCAGCAGCGGAGGTGGGGGCCCGGGGAATGAGCAGTTCTTC

J gene: TRBJ2-7
V gene: TRBV29-1
D gene: .
clone size: .
CDR3 protein: CSVQGEAYEQYF
CDR3 DNA: TGCAGCGTTCAGGGTGAGGCCTACGAGCAGTACTTC

J gene: TRBJ1-1
V gene: TRBV27
D gene: .
clone size: once
CDR3 protein: CASSHGLQGTEAFF
CDR3 DNA: TGTGCCAGCAGTCATGGGCTCCAGGGGACTGAAGCTTTCTTT

J gene: TRBJ2-1
V gene: TRBV7-9
D gene: TRBD2
clone size: .
CDR3 protein: CASSPGPLAGHEQFF
CDR3 DNA: TGTGCCAGCAGCCCCGGTCCGCTAGCGGGACATGAGCAGTTCTTC

J gene: TRBJ2-5
V gene: TRBV5-1
D gene: TRBD2
clone size: few
CDR3 protein: CASSVGTSGLQETQYF
CDR3 DNA: TGCGCCAGCAGCGTTGGGACTAGCGGGCTCCAAGAGACCCAGTACTTC

J gene: TRBJ2-7
V gene: TRBV7-9
D gene: .
clone size: .
CDR3 protein: CASSTDSPGSDERYF
CDR3 DNA: TGTGCCAGCAGCACCGACAGCCCCGGCAGCGACGAGCGGTACTTC

J gene: TRBJ2-1
V gene: TRBV12-3/TRBV12-4
D gene: TRBD2
clone size: few
CDR3 protein: CASSWGREGRNEQFF
CDR3 DNA: TGTGCCAGCAGTTGGGGGCGGGAGGGCCGCAATGAGCAGTTCTTC

J gene: TRBJ2-1
V gene: TRBV20-1
D gene: TRBD1
clone size: .
CDR3 protein: CSARRSTGAYNEQFF
CDR3 DNA: TGCAGTGCCAGACGATCGACAGGGGCCTACAATGAGCAGTTCTTC

J gene: TRBJ2-1
V gene: TRBV29-1
D gene: .
clone size: few
CDR3 protein: CSVGRLGLPYNEQFF
CDR3 DNA: TGCAGCGTTGGTCGGTTAGGGCTGCCCTACAATGAGCAGTTCTTC

J gene: TRBJ2-5
V gene: TRBV11-2
D gene: TRBD1
clone size: few
CDR3 protein: CASSRGQGEEQYF
CDR3 DNA: TGTGCCAGCAGCCGGGGACAGGGGGAAGAGCAGTACTTC

J gene: TRBJ2-3
V gene: TRBV20-1
D gene: .
clone size: .
CDR3 protein: CSARVGGQDTQYF
CDR3 DNA: TGCAGTGCTAGAGTGGGTGGGCAAGATACGCAGTATTTT

J gene: TRBJ2-5
V gene: TRBV6-6
D gene: TRBD2
clone size: few
CDR3 protein: CASRLAGGHEQYF
CDR3 DNA: TGTGCCAGCAGACTAGCGGGAGGGCATGAGCAGTACTTC

J gene: TRBJ2-1
V gene: TRBV7-2
D gene: TRBD2
clone size: .
CDR3 protein: CASSLGSGGNYNEQFF
CDR3 DNA: TGTGCCAGCAGCTTGGGTAGCGGGGGGAATTACAATGAGCAGTTCTTC

J gene: TRBJ2-1
V gene: TRBV20-1
D gene: .
clone size: .
CDR3 protein: CSAPGVSEQFF
CDR3 DNA: TGCAGTGCTCCTGGGGTGAGTGAGCAGTTCTTC

J gene: TRBJ2-5
V gene: TRBV5-1
D gene: TRBD2
clone size: .
CDR3 protein: CASSPSGRKETQYF
CDR3 DNA: TGCGCCAGCAGCCCTAGCGGGAGAAAAGAGACCCAGTACTTC

J gene: TRBJ2-1
V gene: TRBV30
D gene: .
clone size: .
CDR3 protein: CAWSAINNEQFF
CDR3 DNA: TGTGCCTGGAGTGCAATTAACAATGAGCAGTTCTTC

J gene: TRBJ2-5
V gene: TRBV29-1
D gene: TRBD1
clone size: .
CDR3 protein: CSVGPTGGMETQYF
CDR3 DNA: TGCAGCGTTGGGCCGACAGGGGGCATGGAGACCCAGTACTTC

J gene: TRBJ1-6
V gene: TRBV7-9
D gene: .
clone size: few
CDR3 protein: CASSLEESVYSPLHF
CDR3 DNA: TGTGCCAGCAGCTTAGAGGAGTCGGTGTATTCACCCCTCCACTTT

J gene: TRBJ1-2
V gene: TRBV10-1
D gene: TRBD1
clone size: few
CDR3 protein: CASSDPARDRFYGYTF
CDR3 DNA: TGCGCCAGCAGTGACCCAGCCAGGGACAGATTCTATGGCTACACCTTC

J gene: TRBJ1-2
V gene: TRBV12-3/TRBV12-4
D gene: TRBD1
clone size: few
CDR3 protein: CASSLGVRTGGGYTF
CDR3 DNA: TGTGCCAGCAGTTTAGGGGTTCGGACAGGGGGAGGCTACACCTTC

J gene: TRBJ2-1
V gene: TRBV20-1
D gene: TRBD2
clone size: .
CDR3 protein: CSALKRESSYNEQFF
CDR3 DNA: TGCAGTGCCCTCAAGCGGGAGAGCTCCTACAATGAGCAGTTCTTC

J gene: TRBJ2-3
V gene: TRBV12-3/TRBV12-4
D gene: TRBD2
clone size: .
CDR3 protein: CASHLGVAGRTDTQYF
CDR3 DNA: TGTGCCAGCCACTTGGGGGTAGCGGGGCGCACAGATACGCAGTATTTT

J gene: TRBJ2-7
V gene: TRBV29-1
D gene: .
clone size: .
CDR3 protein: CSVEGARGADEQYF
CDR3 DNA: TGCAGCGTTGAAGGCGCCCGGGGGGCGGACGAGCAGTACTTC

J gene: TRBJ2-3
V gene: TRBV9
D gene: .
clone size: few
CDR3 protein: CASSVQGTDTQYF
CDR3 DNA: TGTGCCAGCAGCGTCCAGGGCACAGATACGCAGTATTTT

J gene: TRBJ2-7
V gene: TRBV25-1
D gene: .
clone size: .
CDR3 protein: CASSRGSTYEQYF
CDR3 DNA: TGTGCCAGCAGCCGGGGCAGTACCTACGAGCAGTACTTC

J gene: TRBJ2-5
V gene: TRBV20-1
D gene: .
clone size: .
CDR3 protein: CSVREPSEGQYF
CDR3 DNA: TGCAGTGTCAGGGAACCTAGTGAGGGCCAGTACTTC

J gene: TRBJ2-1
V gene: TRBV7-2
D gene: .
clone size: .
CDR3 protein: CASSQSTYNEQFF
CDR3 DNA: TGTGCCAGCAGCCAGAGCACGTACAATGAGCAGTTCTTC

J gene: TRBJ1-2
V gene: TRBV20-1
D gene: .
clone size: .
CDR3 protein: CSARDREAYGYTF
CDR3 DNA: TGCAGTGCTAGAGATCGGGAGGCCTATGGCTACACCTTC

J gene: TRBJ1-2
V gene: TRBV29-1
D gene: .
clone size: few
CDR3 protein: CSPSWTRGYGYTF
CDR3 DNA: TGCAGCCCGAGCTGGACCAGGGGCTATGGCTACACCTTC

J gene: TRBJ2-7
V gene: TRBV20-1
D gene: .
clone size: .
CDR3 protein: CSAAPSLSYEQYF
CDR3 DNA: TGCAGTGCTGCTCCTAGCCTGTCCTACGAGCAGTACTTC

J gene: TRBJ2-6
V gene: TRBV10-3
D gene: .
clone size: .
CDR3 protein: CAISGPGANVLTF
CDR3 DNA: TGTGCCATCAGTGGACCTGGGGCCAACGTCCTGACTTTC

J gene: TRBJ1-1
V gene: TRBV7-9
D gene: .
clone size: .
CDR3 protein: CASSPNTTANTEAFF
CDR3 DNA: TGTGCCAGCAGCCCGAACACGACAGCGAACACTGAAGCTTTCTTT

J gene: TRBJ2-7
V gene: TRBV7-2
D gene: .
clone size: .
CDR3 protein: CASSLAVRVSSYEQYF
CDR3 DNA: TGTGCCAGCAGCTTAGCGGTCCGGGTCAGCTCCTACGAGCAGTACTTC

J gene: TRBJ1-5
V gene: TRBV6-6
D gene: .
clone size: .
CDR3 protein: CASSRDGGALDQPQHF
CDR3 DNA: TGTGCCAGCAGTAGGGATGGGGGGGCGCTTGACCAGCCCCAGCATTTT

J gene: TRBJ1-2
V gene: TRBV12-3/TRBV12-4
D gene: .
clone size: .
CDR3 protein: CASSLPEIYGYTF
CDR3 DNA: TGTGCCAGCAGTTTGCCAGAAATCTATGGCTACACCTTC

J gene: TRBJ2-6
V gene: TRBV29-1
D gene: .
clone size: .
CDR3 protein: CSVILEAGANVLTF
CDR3 DNA: TGCAGCGTAATCTTAGAGGCTGGGGCCAACGTCCTGACTTTC

J gene: TRBJ2-3
V gene: TRBV7-2
D gene: .
clone size: .
CDR3 protein: CASSLNSRDTQYF
CDR3 DNA: TGTGCCAGCAGCTTAAATTCCCGGGATACGCAGTATTTT